This entry is about one TCR beta chain. Antigen unknown. Measured with immunoSEQ multiplex PCR; TCRdb has only the in-frame clones, and not every one. The sample shows approximately 79,000 clones, more than 70% of them seen only once. The entry originates in a study of a mutant IDH1 vaccine in newly diagnosed glioma. Looking at the study overall: Vaccination was launched 4-6 weeks after radiotherapy alone, or with temozolomide cycles. Prior therapy was radiotherapy, temozolomide, or both; most received both. Study-wide results and caveats: Patients mounted vaccine-induced immune responses in about 92% of cases.

The V gene end was trimmed by 2 bases and the J gene end by 1 base; junction bases not matched to a gene: 3. Germline V gene sequence: CDR1 MNHNY, CDR2 SVGAGI (reference sequence). There are 16 residues in the CDR3. The time point: week 23, last vaccination. In every dose of vaccine, 300 ug of mutant IDH1 20-mer peptide was given alongside topical imiquimod. The study enrolled donors with new WHO grade 3 or 4 IDH1-mutant, ATRX-lost astrocytomas. The clonotype comes from a woman between 45 and 60 years old with glioma. V and J are TRBV6-6 and TRBJ2-3, with 10 bases fitting TRBD1. The sequenced sample was PBMCs, obtained from a glioma patient whose treatment included an IDH1 peptide vaccine. CDR3 sequence (DNA): TGTGCCAGCAGTTACCGGGACAGGGGTCGCACAGATACGCAGTATTTT. Amino acids: CASSYRDRGRTDTQYF.